A selection of T cell receptor beta chains follows, all from one sample in a study of T cells in Graves' hyperthyroidism and ophthalmopathy. TCRdb used MiXCR to reprocess the multiplex PCR reads, holding one entry per CDR3 protein. The table has approximately 600,000 distinct CDR3 sequences, more than 20% seen once. Sequenced material: blood. Receptor source: a man aged 25-40 years with Graves' ophthalmopathy. Both conserved end residues are part of each CDR3. Each record gives: D gene, V gene, J gene, clone size, CDR3 length, CDR3 protein, CDR3 DNA. A D gene is named only where the DNA matches it firmly. Clone sizes are given selectively: once, few, many, or a class where the clone is expanded.

D: NA; V: TRBV5-1; J: TRBJ2-2; size: NA; length: 15; CDR3: CASSTGIWNTGELFF; DNA: TGCGCCAGCAGCACAGGGATCTGGAACACCGGGGAGCTGTTTTTT
D: TRBD2; V: TRBV5-5; J: TRBJ2-2; size: NA; length: 20; CDR3: CASSLMLALAGGPNTGELFF; DNA: TGTGCCAGCAGCTTGATGTTGGCACTAGCGGGAGGTCCGAACACCGGGGAGCTGTTTTTT
D: TRBD2; V: TRBV27; J: TRBJ2-7; size: few; length: 12; CDR3: CASSLREGEQYF; DNA: TGTGCCAGCAGCCTCCGGGAGGGGGAGCAGTACTTC
D: TRBD1; V: TRBV7-8; J: TRBJ1-1; size: NA; length: 19; CDR3: CASSSSSVRGRPQDTEAFF; DNA: TGTGCCAGCAGCTCCTCATCGGTCAGGGGGCGCCCCCAGGACACTGAAGCTTTCTTT
D: TRBD2; V: TRBV10-3; J: TRBJ2-3; size: NA; length: 15; CDR3: CAISDGREWADTQYF; DNA: TGTGCCATCAGTGATGGGCGGGAGTGGGCAGATACGCAGTATTTT
D: NA; V: TRBV6-1; J: TRBJ1-2; size: NA; length: 14; CDR3: CASSNPTSNYGYTF; DNA: TGTGCCAGCAGTAACCCAACTTCGAACTATGGCTACACCTTC
D: NA; V: TRBV30; J: TRBJ2-7; size: many; length: 15; CDR3: CAWSRDTGSYFEQYF; DNA: TGTGCCTGGAGTCGGGATACAGGGAGTTACTTCGAGCAGTACTTC
D: TRBD1; V: TRBV7-9; J: TRBJ1-2; size: many; length: 14; CDR3: CASSSGQGGHGYTF; DNA: TGTGCCAGCAGCTCAGGACAGGGTGGACATGGCTACACCTTC
D: NA; V: TRBV15; J: TRBJ2-7; size: NA; length: 15; CDR3: CATSRPPSGQYEQYF; DNA: TGTGCCACCAGCAGGCCCCCCAGCGGCCAATACGAGCAGTACTTC
D: NA; V: TRBV20-1; J: TRBJ2-7; size: once; length: 13; CDR3: CSAIPDSSYEQYF; DNA: TGCAGTGCCATCCCGGACAGCTCCTACGAGCAGTACTTC
D: TRBD1; V: TRBV20-1; J: TRBJ2-2; size: few; length: 16; CDR3: CSARSGTAKNTGELFF; DNA: TGCAGTGCTAGATCAGGGACAGCAAAGAACACCGGGGAGCTGTTTTTT
D: NA; V: TRBV27; J: TRBJ1-1; size: NA; length: 13; CDR3: CASRPGWTAEAFF; DNA: TGTGCCAGCAGGCCAGGGTGGACGGCTGAAGCTTTCTTT
D: NA; V: TRBV5-8; J: TRBJ2-7; size: few; length: 14; CDR3: CASSLTGRAYEQYF; DNA: TGTGCCAGCAGCTTGACAGGACGGGCCTACGAGCAGTACTTC
D: NA; V: TRBV9; J: TRBJ2-7; size: few; length: 15; CDR3: CASSVGLDFSYEQYF; DNA: TGTGCCAGCAGCGTAGGACTCGACTTCTCCTACGAGCAGTACTTC
D: NA; V: TRBV10-3; J: TRBJ1-4; size: NA; length: 15; CDR3: CAISESRTSNEKLFF; DNA: TGTGCCATCAGTGAGTCGAGAACCTCTAATGAAAAACTGTTTTTT
D: TRBD2; V: TRBV2; J: TRBJ2-1; size: NA; length: 14; CDR3: CASIETSDPNEQFF; DNA: TGTGCCAGCATAGAGACTAGCGACCCCAATGAGCAGTTCTTC
D: NA; V: TRBV6-4; J: TRBJ1-5; size: once; length: 13; CDR3: CASSLNRVQPQHF; DNA: TGTGCCAGCAGTCTTAACAGGGTCCAGCCCCAGCATTTT
D: TRBD2; V: TRBV10-3; J: TRBJ2-2; size: few; length: 14; CDR3: CAIRPREDTGELFF; DNA: TGTGCCATCAGACCCCGGGAGGACACCGGGGAGCTGTTTTTT
D: TRBD1; V: TRBV30; J: TRBJ2-7; size: many; length: 13; CDR3: CAWGGQGAYEQYF; DNA: TGTGCCTGGGGGGGACAGGGGGCCTACGAGCAGTACTTC
D: TRBD1; V: TRBV5-1; J: TRBJ2-7; size: few; length: 14; CDR3: CASSEQGEGYEQYF; DNA: TGCGCCAGCAGCGAGCAGGGGGAAGGCTACGAGCAGTACTTC
D: NA; V: TRBV6-1; J: TRBJ1-4; size: few; length: 15; CDR3: CASSPVGGAAEKLFF; DNA: TGTGCCAGCAGTCCGGTGGGGGGCGCAGCTGAAAAACTGTTTTTT
D: NA; V: TRBV7-9; J: TRBJ1-5; size: few; length: 13; CDR3: CASSLPGEGPQHF; DNA: TGTGCCAGCAGCTTACCGGGGGAAGGTCCTCAGCATTTT
D: TRBD1; V: TRBV6-5; J: TRBJ1-1; size: NA; length: 15; CDR3: CASSYSVRGGTEAFF; DNA: TGTGCCAGCAGTTACTCGGTCAGGGGGGGCACTGAAGCTTTCTTT
D: NA; V: TRBV28; J: TRBJ2-7; size: NA; length: 12; CDR3: CASRAGIYEQYF; DNA: TGTGCCAGCCGGGCGGGGATATACGAGCAGTACTTC
D: TRBD1; V: TRBV7-2; J: TRBJ2-1; size: few; length: 15; CDR3: CASRSRDRGLNEQFF; DNA: TGTGCCAGCAGATCCCGGGACAGGGGGCTCAATGAGCAGTTCTTC
D: NA; V: TRBV29-1; J: TRBJ2-7; size: NA; length: 14; CDR3: CSVVSQGGSYEQYF; DNA: TGCAGCGTTGTCTCGCAGGGGGGGTCCTACGAGCAGTACTTC
D: TRBD1; V: TRBV6-1; J: TRBJ1-2; size: few; length: 17; CDR3: CASSPTEGAGVDYGYTF; DNA: TGTGCCAGCAGTCCTACGGAGGGGGCGGGTGTTGACTATGGCTACACCTTC
D: NA; V: TRBV11-1; J: TRBJ1-2; size: NA; length: 15; CDR3: CASSLIRPTNYGYTF; DNA: TGTGCCAGCAGCCTAATAAGACCTACTAACTATGGCTACACCTTC
D: NA; V: TRBV28; J: TRBJ1-5; size: NA; length: 13; CDR3: CASSFPQGQPQHF; DNA: TGTGCCAGCAGTTTTCCACAGGGTCAGCCCCAGCATTTT
D: TRBD2; V: TRBV3-1; J: TRBJ2-1; size: few; length: 15; CDR3: CASSQGPSGLNEQFF; DNA: TGTGCCAGCAGCCAAGGACCTAGCGGGTTGAATGAGCAGTTCTTC
D: NA; V: TRBV6-5; J: TRBJ2-1; size: few; length: 16; CDR3: CASTKGVPEAYNEQFF; DNA: TGTGCCAGCACCAAGGGAGTACCAGAAGCCTACAATGAGCAGTTCTTC
D: NA; V: TRBV10-1; J: TRBJ2-7; size: few; length: 15; CDR3: CASSEGRTTPHEQYF; DNA: TGCGCCAGCAGTGAAGGAAGGACTACCCCACACGAGCAGTACTTC
D: TRBD2; V: TRBV20-1; J: TRBJ2-3; size: few; length: 12; CDR3: CSATSGSDTQYF; DNA: TGCAGTGCTACAAGCGGGAGTGATACGCAGTATTTT
D: NA; V: TRBV7-9; J: TRBJ2-7; size: NA; length: 16; CDR3: CASSLGGTTAYYEQYF; DNA: TGTGCCAGCAGCTTAGGGGGAACGACAGCCTACTACGAGCAGTACTTC
D: TRBD2; V: TRBV28; J: TRBJ2-7; size: many; length: 16; CDR3: CASSSWTSGISYEQYF; DNA: TGTGCCAGCAGTTCCTGGACTAGCGGGATCTCCTACGAGCAGTACTTC
D: TRBD1; V: TRBV5-1; J: TRBJ1-1; size: NA; length: 16; CDR3: CASSLPQGVGNTEAFF; DNA: TGTGCCAGCAGCTTGCCGCAGGGGGTCGGGAACACTGAAGCTTTCTTT
D: TRBD2; V: TRBV28; J: TRBJ2-5; size: NA; length: 16; CDR3: CASSLNFGGDQETQYF; DNA: TGTGCCAGCAGTTTAAATTTTGGGGGGGATCAAGAGACCCAGTACTTC
D: TRBD1; V: TRBV5-1; J: TRBJ1-4; size: few; length: 17; CDR3: CASSSGTGGTANEKLFF; DNA: TGCGCCAGCAGCTCCGGGACAGGGGGCACGGCTAATGAAAAACTGTTTTTT
D: NA; V: TRBV24-1; J: TRBJ1-1; size: many; length: 10; CDR3: CASRDTEAFF; DNA: TGTGCCTCCCGAGACACTGAAGCTTTCTTT
D: TRBD1; V: TRBV5-1; J: TRBJ2-7; size: NA; length: 15; CDR3: CASSSGTASTYEQYF; DNA: TGCGCCAGCAGTTCGGGGACAGCCTCTACCTACGAGCAGTACTTC
D: TRBD1; V: TRBV12-3/TRBV12-4; J: TRBJ2-1; size: NA; length: 14; CDR3: CASREDRVNNEQFF; DNA: TGTGCCAGCAGGGAGGACAGGGTGAACAATGAGCAGTTCTTC
D: NA; V: TRBV29-1; J: TRBJ1-1; size: NA; length: 12; CDR3: CSVELQGSEAFF; DNA: TGCAGCGTTGAACTCCAGGGCTCTGAAGCTTTCTTT
D: NA; V: TRBV15; J: TRBJ2-3; size: NA; length: 16; CDR3: CATSRDFRGVTDTQYF; DNA: TGTGCCACCAGCAGAGATTTTAGGGGGGTCACAGATACGCAGTATTTT